The T cell receptor (beta chain) described here comes from a study of T cell clonotyping in hematopoietic cell transplantation. The time point here: recipient sample about 28 days before transplant, after cytoreduction. This clone was seen a few times. Its matching antigen is unknown. Assay: immunoSEQ multiplex PCR; the TCRdb copy retains only in-frame clones and omits some. The sample yields approximately 22,000 clones, roughly nine tenths seen once. Broader study findings: At the given depth, recipient repertoires were over 97% de novo clonotypes. Cells were unsorted, so CD4 and CD8 contributions were not separated.

The V gene's germline CDR1 is SGHTA and CDR2 FQGTGA. This CDR3 is 14 amino acids long. V dropped 5 bases and J dropped 2 bases, with 11 bases sitting between them. The chain has TRBV7-3 and TRBJ2-3; possible D gene TRBD1, 5 bases. This specimen was peripheral blood mononuclear cells, taken before stem cell transplant. This receptor was obtained from a man between 18 and 35 years old with biphenotypic leukemia. Some clones in this sample may be carry-over from other donors' samples. CDR3 sequence: CASSLTGPTDTQYF. The CDR3 DNA is TGTGCCAGCAGCCTCACAGGCCCCACAGATACGCAGTATTTT.